These 20 T cell receptor beta chains came from one sample sequenced in a study of T cells in Graves' hyperthyroidism and ophthalmopathy. Researchers took RNA transcripts and amplified the TCR beta CDR3 regions from them. An initial round of RT-PCR targeting the TCR CDR3 relied on the HTBI primer set. TCRdb reanalysed the multiplex PCR reads using MiXCR and keeps one entry per CDR3 protein. The sample records 550,000 to 800,000 distinct CDR3 sequences, roughly a sixth being singletons. Sequenced input: blood. Receptor source: a man aged 50 to 60 with Graves' hyperthyroidism.

The rearrangement joins TRBV18 to TRBJ2-5, with 7 nucleotides matching TRBD1. The germline V gene has CDR1 KGHSH and CDR2 LQKENI. The CDR3 spans 14 residues. V trimming: 4 bases; J trimming: 7 bases; junction bases outside the gene matches: 9. The CDR3 coding sequence is TGTGCCAGCTCACTCGACAGGGTGGAGACGACCCAGTACTTC. Translated, it gives CASSLDRVETTQYF.

This clonotype was observed at least ten times. The V gene is TRBV30, the J gene TRBJ1-5; no definite D call. CDR1 is GTSNPN and CDR2 is SVGIG in the germline V gene (reference sequence). There are 13 residues in the CDR3. V lost 2 bases to trimming and J lost 2 bases, with 7 bases between them. CDR3 residues: CAWSLAGNQPQHF. The CDR3 nucleotides read TGTGCCTGGAGTTTAGCGGGCAATCAGCCCCAGCATTTT.

The table lists this clonotype with many counts. The chain joins TRBV12-3 or TRBV12-4 to TRBJ1-1, with D uncertain. The CDR3 spans 13 residues. Trimming removed 1 base at V and 5 bases at J, with 8 bases between. The CDR3 DNA reads as TGTGCCAGCAGTTTAGTGCGGAAAACTGAAGCTTTCTTT. Its protein is CASSLVRKTEAFF.

A word on this clonotype: A clone one base away is much larger, so this may be a read error. V gene TRBV12-3 or TRBV12-4 combines with J gene TRBJ1-5, with D unclear. The CDR3 contains 16 residues. CDR3 loop: CSSSLGRTGSNQPQHF. In DNA form, the CDR3 reads TGTTCCAGCAGTTTAGGTCGGACGGGGAGCAATCAGCCCCAGCATTTT.

This clonotype was recorded at least ten times. V and J are TRBV28 and TRBJ1-6, with no clear D. Germline CDR1 and CDR2: MDHEN and SYDVKM. The CDR3 length is 17 residues. The V end lost 2 bases, the J end lost 0 bases, and 11 bases lay between the germline ends. As DNA, the CDR3 is TGTGCCAGCAGTTTACCCCTGCCGGGCTCCTATAATTCACCCCTCCACTTT. Encoded protein: CASSLPLPGSYNSPLHF.

This clonotype came up many times. The gene calls are TRBV11-3 and TRBJ2-3; D is perhaps TRBD1 (6 bases). Trimming stripped 6 bases from V and 9 bases from J, with 13 bases between. Germline V lookup: CDR1 SGHNT, CDR2 YENEEA. The CDR3 length is 12 residues. In nucleotides, the CDR3 is TGTGCCAGCAGTAGCGACAGGCACACGCAGTATTTT. Amino acid sequence: CASSSDRHTQYF.

V gene TRBV12-3 or TRBV12-4 combines with J gene TRBJ2-1; TRBD1 is a possible D gene (6 bases). The CDR3 spans 16 residues. Trimming cost V 6 bases and J 8 bases, with 23 bases left between them. The CDR3 nucleotides are TGTGCCAGCAGCCAGGACCGGGTCCCAGGGGCGGATGAGCAGTTCTTC. As protein: CASSQDRVPGADEQFF.

This clonotype was detected ten times or more. The V gene is TRBV20-1, the J gene TRBJ2-7; 9 bases agree with TRBD2. The CDR3 sequence is 16 residues long. J lost 0 bases, V lost 0 bases, and 6 bases had no gene match. Germline CDR1 and CDR2: DFQATT and SNEGSKA (reference sequence). The CDR3 nucleotides read TGCAGTGCTAGAGATTTTGCTAGCGGGACCTCCTACGAGCAGTACTTC. Translating it yields CSARDFASGTSYEQYF.

In its sample, this clonotype was seen a few times. The chain employs TRBV28 and TRBJ2-7; no clear D. The V and J ends lost 1 base and 5 bases respectively, with 9 bases between them. Germline V CDR1 and CDR2: MDHEN, SYDVKM. The CDR3 is made up of 13 amino acids. The CDR3 coding sequence is TGTGCCAGCAGTTTATCCCGGACCAACGAGCAGTACTTC. Translation gives CASSLSRTNEQYF.

This clonotype was counted a few times. CDR3 region: CASSSRGSRTDTQYF. In DNA, the CDR3 is TGTGCCAGCAGCTCTAGAGGCAGTCGCACAGATACGCAGTATTTT. This chain connects TRBV13 to TRBJ2-3; no clear D. From germline, CDR1 is PRHDT and CDR2 FYEKMQ (reference sequence). Trimming shortened V by 4 bases and J by 1 base, and 12 bases separated the two germline ends. The CDR3 has 15 residues.

This clonotype was seen a handful of times. The chain couples TRBV30 to TRBJ2-1; the match to TRBD2 covers 7 bases. The CDR3 consists of 12 residues. Germline values: CDR1 GTSNPN, CDR2 SVGIG (reference sequence). Losses at the gene ends were 4 bases for V and 5 bases for J; bases not matched to a gene: 2. The CDR3 region is CAWIGRDNEQFF. CDR3 in DNA: TGTGCCTGGATTGGGAGGGACAATGAGCAGTTCTTC.

In regard to this clonotype: The junction departs from germline at one end; a sequencing error may be responsible. This chain uses TRBV5-6 with TRBJ1-1, with D possibly being TRBD1 (6 bases). The CDR3 runs 13 residues. Germline V CDR1 and CDR2: SGHDT, YYEEEE. In DNA, the CDR3 is TGTGCCAGCAGCTACGTGGGACACACTGTAGCTTTCTTT. This translates into CASSYVGHTVAFF.

The genes are TRBV7-8 and TRBJ2-2; 9 bases are shared with TRBD1. Germline CDR1 is SGHVS and CDR2 is FQNEAQ. With 6 bases clipped from V and 4 bases from J, the junction kept 9 bases outside the gene matches. This CDR3 contains 16 residues. CDR3 sequence reads: CASRRPGQGATGELFF. DNA of the CDR3: TGTGCCAGCAGAAGACCGGGACAGGGAGCCACCGGGGAGCTGTTTTTT.

This clonotype was detected ten times or more. The gene calls are TRBV12-3 or TRBV12-4 and TRBJ2-7, with D tentatively TRBD1 or TRBD2 (5 bases each). V was clipped by 4 bases and J by 9 bases, with 16 bases between them. CDR3 length: 13 residues. CDR3 coding DNA: TGTGCCAGCAGTTCCCAGGACGGGGCCGCGCAGTACTTC. Amino acid sequence: CASSSQDGAAQYF.

This chain joins TRBV13 and TRBJ1-1; 8 nucleotides line up with TRBD1. V lost 2 bases to trimming and J lost 7 bases; unmatched junction nucleotides: 6. Germline V gene sequence: CDR1 PRHDT, CDR2 FYEKMQ (reference sequence). The CDR3 is 14 residues long. Written as DNA, the CDR3 is TGTGCCAGCAGCTTATCCAGGGGGCGTAATGAAGCTTTCTTT. Its translation is CASSLSRGRNEAFF.

In its sample, this clonotype was seen a few times. The chain employs TRBV6-1 and TRBJ2-3; 7 nucleotides line up with TRBD2. The germline V gene has CDR1 MNHNS and CDR2 SASEGT. CDR3 length: 16 amino acids. Unmatched junction bases numbered 11, after V lost 6 bases and J lost 2 bases. The CDR3 protein is CASRYDSSGATDTQYF. The CDR3, as DNA: TGTGCCAGCAGATATGATTCTAGCGGAGCCACAGATACGCAGTATTTT.

V and J are TRBV4-1 and TRBJ2-7; no definite D call. Trimming shortened V by 4 bases and J by 1 base, and 17 bases separated the two germline ends. CDR1 is MGHRA and CDR2 is YSYEKL in the germline V gene. CDR3 length: 16 amino acids. The CDR3 loop is CASSPDPNSRSYEQYF. CDR3 nucleotide sequence: TGCGCCAGCAGCCCAGATCCGAACTCTCGATCCTACGAGCAGTACTTC.

The chain combines TRBV5-1 with TRBJ1-1, with a weak D call TRBD1 (6 bases). CDR3 size: 13 residues. Per germline, CDR1 SGHRS and CDR2 YFSETQ. V dropped 1 base and J dropped 10 bases, with 14 bases sitting between them. As DNA, the CDR3 is TGCGCCAGCAGCTTGATGGGGGCGCGAGGAGCTTTCTTT. Its protein product is CASSLMGARGAFF. Together with reference TRBV5-1 and TRBJ1-1, the CDR3 gives the full variable domain: KAGVTQTPRYLIKTRGQQVTLSCSPISGHRSVSWYQQTPGQGLQFLFEYFSETQRNKGNFPGRFSGRQFSNSRSEMNVSTLELGDSALYLCASSLMGARGAFFGQGTRLTVV.

On this clonotype itself: This could be a read error, since a much larger clone is one nucleotide away. The CDR3 does not end in the conserved phenylalanine or tryptophan, so this is likely a read error. This rearrangement joins TRBV27 to TRBJ2-1, with a weak D call TRBD1 (5 bases). The CDR3 sequence is 13 residues long. Germline-derived CDR1 and CDR2 are MNHEY and SMNVEV (reference sequence). V was clipped by 8 bases and J by 2 bases, with 10 bases between them. The CDR3 spells CASHRSPYNEQFL. The CDR3 DNA sequence: TGTGCCAGCCACAGGTCCCCCTACAATGAGCAGTTCCTC.

This clonotype appeared a few times. The DNA for the CDR3 is TGTGCCACCAGCGGTTGGGGGGCGGGAGGGGCCGGGGAGCTGTTTTTT. This gives the protein CATSGWGAGGAGELFF. The V call is TRBV15, the J call TRBJ2-2; TRBD2 matches 9 bases. There are 16 residues in the CDR3. J was trimmed by 6 bases and V by 5 bases; bases with no gene match: 10. From germline, CDR1 is LNHNV and CDR2 YYDKDF (reference sequence). The complete variable domain, with remaining parts taken from reference TRBV15 and TRBJ2-2, reads DAMVIQNPRYQVTQFGKPVTLSCSQTLNHNVMYWYQQKSSQAPKLLFHYYDKDFNNEADTPDNFQSRRPNTSFCFLDIRSPGLGDTAMYLCATSGWGAGGAGELFFGEGSRLTVL.